This is a list of T cell receptor beta chains from one sample in a study of beta chain features in type 1 diabetes. Sequencing was performed with immunoSEQ multiplex PCR; in TCRdb, only in-frame clones are kept and a portion is missing. Found here are a few hundred thousand clones, 12% to 15% of them singletons; the top ten hold about 6.7%. The source material was central memory CD4+ T cells from blood. These receptors were obtained from a man younger than 45 in good health. The CDR3 runs from the conserved cysteine through the conserved F or W. Fields, in order: J gene, V gene, D gene, clone size, CDR3 DNA, CDR3 protein. D genes are given only for firm matches. Some rows mark clone size as missing; the rest say once, few, many or name a class of expanded clone.

TRBJ1-3 TRBV11-3 . . TGTGCCAGCAGCGTTAGGGGAAACACCATATATTTT CASSVRGNTIYF
TRBJ1-1 TRBV11-2 . few TGTGCCAGCAGCTTAGTTTTCGCTGAAGCTTTCTTT CASSLVFAEAFF
TRBJ2-2 TRBV9 . . TGTGCCAGCAGCGTAAGCCAAACCGGGGAGCTGTTTTTT CASSVSQTGELFF
TRBJ1-1 TRBV4-1 . once TGTGCCAGCAGCCAAGCTGCCAGGGGAGAATTTGAAGCTTTCTTT CASSQAARGEFEAFF
TRBJ1-3 TRBV11-2 . . TGTGCCAGCAGCTTTGGCGGGAACTCTGGAAACACCATATATTTT CASSFGGNSGNTIYF
TRBJ2-3 TRBV11-1 TRBD2 . TGTGCCAGCAGCTTGCTGGGCGGGAGAGTATCGGCAGATACGCAGTATTTT CASSLLGGRVSADTQYF
TRBJ2-5 TRBV4-2 TRBD2 few TGTGCCAGCAGCCAATCTAGCGGGAGTGAGACCCAGTACTTC CASSQSSGSETQYF
TRBJ2-5 TRBV7-2 TRBD2 . TGTGCCAGCAGCCAGGGACTAGCGGGGGGGTCACGAGAGACCCAGTACTTC CASSQGLAGGSRETQYF
TRBJ1-4 TRBV2 . . TGTGCCAGCAGTGAAACGGGGGGTTTTAATGAAAAACTGTTTTTT CASSETGGFNEKLFF
TRBJ1-2 TRBV25-1 . few TGTGCCAGCAGTGATTCGGCATCCTCAGGGTATGGCTACACCTTC CASSDSASSGYGYTF
TRBJ2-3 TRBV7-2 . . TGTGCCAGCAGCTCGAAAAGGGGTGGGGACGATACGCAGTATTTT CASSSKRGGDDTQYF
TRBJ1-1 TRBV7-2 . . TGTGCCAGCAGCTTAGCGGCAAACACTGAAGCTTTCTTT CASSLAANTEAFF
TRBJ2-3 TRBV9 . few TGTGCCAGCAGCGTTTCTCGTAGCGAGAGAACAGATACGCAGTATTTT CASSVSRSERTDTQYF
TRBJ2-5 TRBV9 . . TGTGCCAGCAGCGTATGGGGTAACCAAGAGACCCAGTACTTC CASSVWGNQETQYF
TRBJ2-3 TRBV9 . few TGTGCCAGCAGCGTAAGCGGTAACCCAGATACGCAGTATTTT CASSVSGNPDTQYF
TRBJ1-1 TRBV2 . few TGTGCCAGCAGTCGTGACAGGTACACTGAAGCTTTCTTT CASSRDRYTEAFF
TRBJ2-5 TRBV7-7 . . TGTGCCAGCAGCGCGCCCGGCTCAGAGACCCAGTACTTC CASSAPGSETQYF
TRBJ1-6 TRBV27 TRBD1 . TGTGCCAGCAGAGAACAGGGGTATAATAATTCACCCCTCCACTTT CASREQGYNNSPLHF
TRBJ2-1 TRBV7-6 . . TGTGCCAGCAGCTTAGTAAGCAAATGGGGTTCCTACAATGAGCAGTTCTTC CASSLVSKWGSYNEQFF
TRBJ2-2 TRBV5-1 TRBD2 . TGCGCCAGCAGCCCCACTAGCGTATACACCGGGGAGCTGTTTTTT CASSPTSVYTGELFF
TRBJ1-2 TRBV7-2 . . TGTGCCAGCAGCTTCACGACAGGCCCTGGCTACACCTTC CASSFTTGPGYTF
TRBJ2-2 TRBV11-3 TRBD2 few TGTGCCAGCAGCGGGGGACTAGCGGGACCTTCGACCGGGGAGCTGTTTTTT CASSGGLAGPSTGELFF
TRBJ2-6 TRBV9 . . TGTGCCAGCAGCCTTACACATACCGACAGAACGGGGGCCAACGTCCTGACTTTC CASSLTHTDRTGANVLTF
TRBJ2-7 TRBV2 . . TGTGCCAGCAGGGCCGGGACCGGCTCCTACGAGCAGTACTTC CASRAGTGSYEQYF
TRBJ2-5 TRBV10-2 . few TGCGCCAGCAGTGAGAGAAGGGGAGGAGAGACCCAGTACTTC CASSERRGGETQYF
TRBJ2-3 TRBV5-4 TRBD2 few TGTGCCAGCAGCCTGGCGGGAGGGACAGATACGCAGTATTTT CASSLAGGTDTQYF
TRBJ1-1 TRBV20-1 TRBD1 . TGCAGTGCTAGAGTGGACAGGCTCATCCAATTT CSARVDRLIQF
TRBJ2-2 TRBV5-1 . few TGCGCCAGCAGCCGAATTTCCCAGGGTCCAACGTCACCCGGGGAGCTGTTTTTT CASSRISQGPTSPGELFF
TRBJ1-1 TRBV9 . . TGTGCCAGCAGCTTATCGAGTAGTCCGAACACTGAAGCTTTCTTT CASSLSSSPNTEAFF
TRBJ2-1 TRBV27 . few TGTGCCAGCAGTTCAACACCCGGGACGATCGTCGGTGAGCAGTTCTTC CASSSTPGTIVGEQFF
TRBJ2-1 TRBV19 TRBD2 . TGTGCCAGTAGGCCCTCCCTTGGGCGGGGGACCCAAATCCAGCAGTTCTTC CASRPSLGRGTQIQQFF
TRBJ1-1 TRBV15 TRBD1 few TGTGCCACCAGCAAGAGCGGGACAGGGTCTCTATGGACTGAAGCTTTCTTT CATSKSGTGSLWTEAFF
TRBJ2-1 TRBV6-1 . many TGTGCCAGCAGCCCGCCCTACGGGGCGACGTTCTTC CASSPPYGATFF
TRBJ1-6 TRBV12-5 . few TGTGCTAGTGGTCTCGGTGATGGGTGGAATTCACCCCTCCACTTT CASGLGDGWNSPLHF
TRBJ1-5 TRBV9 . few TGTGCCAGCAGCTCTACGGGGGCCGAGGAGCCCCAGCATTTT CASSSTGAEEPQHF
TRBJ2-1 TRBV10-3 TRBD2 many TGTGCCATCAGTGCACAGCGGGGATACAATGAGCAGTTCTTC CAISAQRGYNEQFF
TRBJ1-3 TRBV5-4 TRBD1 . TGTGCCAGCAGCAATCCTCAGACAGGGCCGTCTGGAAACACCATATATTTT CASSNPQTGPSGNTIYF
TRBJ1-1 TRBV5-1 . . TGCGCCAGCAGCTTCGGATTGTCGGGTGCTATGAACACTGAAGCTTTCTTT CASSFGLSGAMNTEAFF
TRBJ1-2 TRBV19 . few TGTGCCAGTAGTATAGGTAGTGTGAACTATGGCTACACCTTC CASSIGSVNYGYTF
TRBJ2-1 TRBV5-4 . many TGTGCCAGCAGCTTGGCAGGTACCTACAATGAGCAGTTCTTC CASSLAGTYNEQFF
TRBJ2-5 TRBV19 . . TGTGCCAGTAGTAAGGACTCCGAAGAGACCCAGTACTTC CASSKDSEETQYF
TRBJ2-1 TRBV7-2 . few TGTGCCAGCAGCTTAAGCGGACAGGCTACGCGGAGGGAAAATGAGCAGTTCTTC CASSLSGQATRRENEQFF
TRBJ1-4 TRBV13 TRBD1 few TGTGCCAGCAGGGACAGGGGCGGCGGTAATGAAAAACTGTTTTTT CASRDRGGGNEKLFF
TRBJ2-5 TRBV7-9 . . TGTGCCAGCAGCCAGGCAGGGGAGACCCAGTACTTC CASSQAGETQYF
TRBJ1-5 TRBV6-1 . . TGTGCCAGCAGGGAACAGGGTAGAGGAAGCAATCAGCCCCAGCATTTT CASREQGRGSNQPQHF
TRBJ1-1 TRBV5-5 . . TGTGCCAGCAGTTCGATAGGTGGGCAAGTTACTGAAGCTTTCTTT CASSSIGGQVTEAFF
TRBJ2-1 TRBV20-1 . few TGCAGTGCCCATCGGTATGAGCAGTTCTTC CSAHRYEQFF
TRBJ1-4 TRBV18 . . TGTGCCAGCTCACCACCGGTAGGGACAATATCTAATGAAAAACTGTTTTTT CASSPPVGTISNEKLFF
TRBJ2-1 TRBV11-3 . . TGTGCCAGCAGCTTAGACGAGGATAATGAGCAGTTCTTC CASSLDEDNEQFF
TRBJ2-3 TRBV9 . few TGTGCCAGCAGCCCCCAACCGACAGATACGCAGTATTTT CASSPQPTDTQYF
TRBJ2-2 TRBV2 . . TGTGCCAGCAGCGTGACGATCCAGAACACCGGGGAGCTGTTTTTT CASSVTIQNTGELFF
TRBJ2-5 TRBV10-2 . . TGCGCCAGCAGTGAGGGGGGCTCGAAGACCCAGTACTTC CASSEGGSKTQYF
TRBJ2-2 TRBV5-4 . . TGTGCCAGCAGCGCCTCGCGTCCACAGGACACCGGGGAGCTGTTTTTT CASSASRPQDTGELFF
TRBJ2-1 TRBV7-2 . many TGTGCCAGCAGCTCAAGACAGGTCCATGAGCAGTTCTTC CASSSRQVHEQFF
TRBJ2-3 TRBV5-1 TRBD2 few TGCGCCAGCAGCTTGGCCGGGGTTAGCGGGAGTGCAGATACGCAGTATTTT CASSLAGVSGSADTQYF